This entry lists 12 T cell receptor beta chains sequenced from one sample in a study of T cell responses to AZD1222 COVID-19 vaccine. TCRdb's copy holds only in-frame clones and misses some; the assay was immunoSEQ multiplex PCR. The table lists 160,000 or so clones, approximately 94% of them singletons. Sequences were derived from peripheral blood, sampled 28 days after the second AZD1222 dose. The receptors come from an adult who received the AZD1222 COVID-19 vaccine.

The V and J genes are TRBV12-3 or TRBV12-4 and TRBJ1-1, with a possible D match to TRBD1 (6 bases). V dropped 4 bases and J dropped 11 bases, with 11 bases sitting between them. The CDR3 sequence is 11 residues long. CDR3 nucleotides: TGTGCCAGCAGTTCTAACAGGGTGGCTTTCTTT. Protein sequence: CASSSNRVAFF.

The V gene is TRBV5-1, the J gene TRBJ2-2; 7 positions agree with TRBD2. The CDR3 contains 13 residues. Germline V CDR1 and CDR2: SGHRS, YFSETQ. The CDR3: CPRSAGGTGELFF. As DNA, the CDR3 is TGCCCCCGCAGCGCCGGGGGGACCGGGGAGCTGTTTTTT. Supplemented by reference TRBV5-1 and TRBJ2-2, the full variable domain reads KAGVTQTPRYLIKTRGQQVTLSCSPISGHRSVSWYQQTPGQGLQFLFEYFSETQRNKGNFPGRFSGRQFSNSRSEMNVSTLELGDSALYLCPRSAGGTGELFFGEGSRLTVL.

The genes are TRBV27 and TRBJ2-7, with TRBD2 matching 7 bases. V was pared by 5 bases and J by 0 bases, with 10 bases of the junction left unmatched. Germline assignment: CDR1 MNHEY and CDR2 SMNVEV (reference sequence). The CDR3 spans 16 residues. CDR3 sequence reads: CASSPWSGIRSYEQYF. The CDR3 nucleotides are TGTGCCAGCAGTCCCTGGAGCGGGATACGCTCCTACGAGCAGTACTTC.

The chain joins TRBV7-8 to TRBJ2-7; D might be TRBD2 (6 bases). Germline V lookup: CDR1 SGHVS, CDR2 FQNEAQ. There are 13 residues in the CDR3. The V gene lost 3 bases and the J gene lost 3 bases, with 9 bases spanning the gap. For the CDR3, the DNA is TGTGCCAGCAGCTTGACTAGATACTACGAGCAGTACTTC. Protein product: CASSLTRYYEQYF.

The chain uses TRBV28 and TRBJ1-5; D ambiguous. The CDR3 loop spans 13 amino acids. Germline loops: CDR1 MDHEN, CDR2 SYDVKM. V lost 3 bases and J lost 6, with 9 bases in between. In DNA, the CDR3 is TGTGCCAGCAGTTTGACGATTGGTCAGCCCCAGCATTTT. Translated, it gives CASSLTIGQPQHF.

V usage is TRBV3-1 (or the pseudogene TRBV3-2) and J usage is TRBJ2-3; D unresolved. Germline values: CDR1 LGHDT, CDR2 YNNKEL (reference sequence). The CDR3 is 14 amino acids. V shed 1 base and J shed 0 bases, with 5 bases lying between them. This chain's CDR3 is CASSQVVSTDTQYF. In nucleotides, the CDR3 is TGTGCCAGCAGCCAAGTCGTTAGCACAGATACGCAGTATTTT.

This chain links TRBV30 with TRBJ1-2, with D maybe TRBD1 (6 bases). The CDR3 is 14 amino acids. Trimming cost V 2 bases and J 2 bases, with 12 bases left between them. Germline V gene sequence: CDR1 GTSNPN, CDR2 SVGIG (reference sequence). The CDR3 coding sequence is TGTGCCTGGAGTCGGCCGGGACACAACTATGGCTACACCTTC. Translating gives CAWSRPGHNYGYTF.

V is TRBV9 and J is TRBJ1-3; D is undetermined. Germline V lookup: CDR1 SGDLS, CDR2 YYNGEE. The CDR3 length is 13 residues. With 0 bases removed from V and 5 bases from J, the gap between germline ends came to 6 bases. CDR3 in DNA: TGTGCCAGCAGCGTAGCGGTTCGAAACACCATATATTTT. This translates into CASSVAVRNTIYF. The variable domain in full, completed from reference TRBV9 and TRBJ1-3, reads DSGVTQTPKHLITATGQRVTLRCSPRSGDLSVYWYQQSLDQGLQFLIQYYNGEERAKGNILERFSAQQFPDLHSELNLSSLELGDSALYFCASSVAVRNTIYFGEGSWLTVV.

This rearrangement joins TRBV13 to TRBJ2-5; TRBD2 aligns across 8 bases. V gave up 6 bases and J gave up 4 bases; unmatched junction bases: 7. Germline CDR1 reads PRHDT; CDR2 reads FYEKMQ (reference sequence). The CDR3 is 14 amino acids. CDR3 sequence reads: CASRGAGVGETQYF. The CDR3 DNA reads as TGTGCCAGCAGGGGAGCGGGAGTGGGAGAGACCCAGTACTTC.

The CDR3 spells CASSPGTGGGTDTQYF. The CDR3, as DNA: TGTGCCAGCAGCCCCGGGACAGGGGGGGGCACAGATACGCAGTATTTT. J is TRBJ2-3 and V is TRBV5-4; 11 positions agree with TRBD1. Germline V CDR1 and CDR2: SGHNT, YYREEE (reference sequence). CDR3 size: 16 residues. The V gene end was trimmed by 4 bases and the J gene end by 1 base; junction bases not matched to a gene: 5.

The gene calls are TRBV3-1 (or the pseudogene TRBV3-2) and TRBJ2-7; 13 bases fit TRBD2. CDR3 length: 16 residues. Germline CDR1 reads LGHDT; CDR2 reads YNNKEL (reference sequence). V shed 1 base, J shed 5 bases, and the junction held 5 bases outside the gene matches. The CDR3 DNA is TGTGCCAGCAGCCAAGGGACTAGCGGGGGACGTAACGAGCAGTACTTC. Encoded protein: CASSQGTSGGRNEQYF.

V usage is TRBV10-3 and J usage is TRBJ2-1; 7 bases align to TRBD1. The germline gives CDR1 ENHRY, CDR2 SYGVKD. This CDR3 comprises 16 residues. The V gene end was trimmed by 6 bases and the J gene end by 0 bases; junction bases not matched to a gene: 8. The CDR3 is CAISAREGASYNEQFF. CDR3 bases: TGTGCCATCAGCGCTCGTGAGGGGGCCTCCTACAATGAGCAGTTCTTC.